The 9 T cell receptor beta chains below come from one sample, sequenced in a study of cytomegalovirus exposure and HLA in healthy donors (dated by TCRdb to about 2017). Libraries were built with the immunoSEQ multiplex PCR assay. For the multiplex PCR, a mixture combining 60 forward primers for TCR Vbeta segments and 13 reverse primers for TCR Jbeta segments was used. TCRdb re-hosts the immuneACCESS table, in-frame sequences only. Its copies lack some clones; in the studies checked, an unresolved V gene accounts for under half of them, and the cause for the rest is not known. The sample has some 180,000 clones on record, approximately 70% of them singletons. The ten largest account for 1.5% to 2% of the sample. Specimen: PBMCs. These receptors all come from a woman aged 25 to 39 in good health and CMV-seronegative.

V usage is TRBV19 and J usage is TRBJ1-1; D ambiguous. Germline-derived CDR1 and CDR2 are LNHDA and SQIVND (reference sequence). There are 14 residues in the CDR3. V lost 4 bases to trimming and J lost 0 bases, with 9 bases between them. CDR3 sequence (DNA): TGTGCCAGTAGTAAGGCCGCGGTGAACACTGAAGCTTTCTTT. As protein: CASSKAAVNTEAFF.

The chain is built from TRBV2 and TRBJ2-1; TRBD2 matches 10 bases. Germline V gene sequence: CDR1 SNHLY, CDR2 FYNNEI. This CDR3 is built from 15 residues. The V and J ends lost 4 bases and 9 bases, in that order; junction bases with no gene match: 9. The CDR3 is CASSVEAGGRSEQFF. Written as DNA, the CDR3 is TGTGCCAGCAGTGTCGAAGCGGGAGGGCGGAGTGAGCAGTTCTTC.

V is TRBV4-3 and J is TRBJ2-3; 12 bases line up with TRBD2. Germline CDR1 LGHNA, CDR2 YSLEER. Losses at the gene ends were 0 bases for V and 6 bases for J; bases not matched to a gene: 13. The CDR3 loop spans 19 amino acids. The CDR3, as DNA: TGCGCCAGCAGCCAAGATCCCCCTCTCCTAGCGGGAGGGCTGGATACGCAGTATTTT. It is translated as CASSQDPPLLAGGLDTQYF.

CDR3 residues: CASSETRSSGDGYTF. The CDR3 DNA sequence: TGTGCCAGCAGTGAGACTAGATCCTCTGGGGATGGCTACACCTTC. This chain connects TRBV2 to TRBJ1-2, with D uncertain. The CDR3 spans 15 residues. The germline gives CDR1 SNHLY, CDR2 FYNNEI. Trimming shortened V by 3 bases and J by 6 bases, and 17 bases separated the two germline ends.

This clone was detected only a few times. This chain connects TRBV28 to TRBJ1-5, with 7 nucleotides matching TRBD1. J was trimmed by 5 bases and V by 2 bases; bases with no gene match: 9. The CDR3 is made up of 16 amino acids. Germline CDR1 and CDR2: MDHEN and SYDVKM. Here the CDR3 DNA reads TGTGCCAGCAGTTTAGTTAGGGGGCCGTTTCATCAGCCCCAGCATTTT. Protein sequence: CASSLVRGPFHQPQHF.

The chain is built from TRBV18 and TRBJ1-6, with 10 bases that match TRBD1. Germline V lookup: CDR1 KGHSH, CDR2 LQKENI. This CDR3 has 18 residues. The J segment lost 7 bases and the V segment lost 0 bases, leaving 9 bases of the junction unmatched. CDR3 DNA sequence: TGTGCCAGCTCACCACCTCTGCTATCGGACAGGGGGAATTCACCCCTCCACTTT. This translates into CASSPPLLSDRGNSPLHF.

The chain links TRBV19 to TRBJ1-5, with D perhaps TRBD1 (6 bases). V lost 3 bases and J 2 bases, leaving 14 bases between the germline ends. CDR1 and CDR2 from the germline V gene are LNHDA and SQIVND (reference sequence). The CDR3 has 16 amino acids. The CDR3 loop is CASSIPGAGGNQPQHF. DNA for the CDR3: TGTGCCAGTAGTATCCCAGGGGCCGGGGGCAATCAGCCCCAGCATTTT.

The genes are TRBV9 and TRBJ2-5; weak D call: TRBD2 (6 bases). V lost 4 bases and J lost 7, with 14 bases in between. The CDR3 extends over 13 amino acids. The V gene's germline CDR1 is SGDLS and CDR2 YYNGEE. The CDR3 sequence is CASSPEGRGTQYF. CDR3 DNA sequence: TGTGCCAGCAGCCCGGAGGGGCGGGGGACCCAGTACTTC. The full variable domain, in which reference TRBV9 and TRBJ2-5 provide the parts outside the CDR3, is DSGVTQTPKHLITATGQRVTLRCSPRSGDLSVYWYQQSLDQGLQFLIQYYNGEERAKGNILERFSAQQFPDLHSELNLSSLELGDSALYFCASSPEGRGTQYFGPGTRLLVL.

This chain links TRBV7-6 with TRBJ2-3, with 8 nucleotides matching TRBD2. The length of the CDR3 is 15 residues. V lost 5 bases to trimming and J lost 3 bases; unmatched junction nucleotides: 7. CDR1 SGHVS and CDR2 FNYEAQ come from the germline V gene. CDR3 residues: CASSPAGAETDTQYF. The CDR3 nucleotides are TGTGCCAGCAGCCCAGCGGGGGCAGAAACAGATACGCAGTATTTT.